The T cell receptor beta chain under discussion was sequenced for a study of blood T cell repertoires in COVID-19. The V segment lost 5 bases and the J segment 0 bases; nucleotides outside the gene matches: 9. Germline CDR1 SNHLY, CDR2 FYNNEI. The CDR3 runs to 17 residues. In the study's own analysis: Amplification of reference gene primers provided the estimated nucleated cell counts. Sequencing used immunoSEQ multiplex PCR; TCRdb keeps in-frame clones, though not all of them. V and J calls and clone size are copied from that table; D and trimming were computed from the DNA. Of hundreds of thousands of clones listed, around 85% are singletons. Cohort 3 recovered donors had two negative PCRs, clearance, or symptom resolution.

The clonotype originates from a woman aged 60 to 75 who had recovered from COVID-19. Sequenced material: PBMCs or T cells enriched from blood (not recorded which). This rearrangement joins TRBV2 to TRBJ1-5; 8 bases map to TRBD1. CDR3 amino acids: CASSMDRVGNSNQPQHF. The CDR3 region has the DNA TGTGCCAGCAGTATGGACAGGGTAGGGAATAGCAATCAGCCCCAGCATTTT.